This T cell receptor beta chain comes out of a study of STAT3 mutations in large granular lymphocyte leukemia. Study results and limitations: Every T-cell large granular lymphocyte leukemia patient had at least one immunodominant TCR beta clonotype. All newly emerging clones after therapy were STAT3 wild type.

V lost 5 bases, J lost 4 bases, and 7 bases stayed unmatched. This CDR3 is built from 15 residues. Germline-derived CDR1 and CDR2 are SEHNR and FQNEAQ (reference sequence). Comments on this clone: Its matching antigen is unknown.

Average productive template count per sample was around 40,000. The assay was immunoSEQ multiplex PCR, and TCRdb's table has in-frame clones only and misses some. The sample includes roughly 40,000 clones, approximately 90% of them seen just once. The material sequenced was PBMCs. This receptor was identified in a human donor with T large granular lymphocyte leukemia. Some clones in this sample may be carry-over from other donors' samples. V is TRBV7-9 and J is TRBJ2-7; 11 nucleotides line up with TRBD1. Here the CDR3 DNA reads TGTGCCAGCAGCGCAGCCGGGACAGGGGGGTACGAGCAGTACTTC. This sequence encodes CASSAAGTGGYEQYF.